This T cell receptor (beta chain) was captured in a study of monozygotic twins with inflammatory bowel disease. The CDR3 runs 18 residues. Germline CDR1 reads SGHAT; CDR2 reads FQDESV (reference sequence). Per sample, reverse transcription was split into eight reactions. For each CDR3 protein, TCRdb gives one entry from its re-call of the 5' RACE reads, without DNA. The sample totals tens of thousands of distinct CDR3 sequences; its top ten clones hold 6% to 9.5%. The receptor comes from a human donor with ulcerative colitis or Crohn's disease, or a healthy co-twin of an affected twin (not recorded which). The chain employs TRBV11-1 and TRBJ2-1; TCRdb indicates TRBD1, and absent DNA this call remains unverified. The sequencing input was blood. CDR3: CASSLGTGGLSSYNEQFF.